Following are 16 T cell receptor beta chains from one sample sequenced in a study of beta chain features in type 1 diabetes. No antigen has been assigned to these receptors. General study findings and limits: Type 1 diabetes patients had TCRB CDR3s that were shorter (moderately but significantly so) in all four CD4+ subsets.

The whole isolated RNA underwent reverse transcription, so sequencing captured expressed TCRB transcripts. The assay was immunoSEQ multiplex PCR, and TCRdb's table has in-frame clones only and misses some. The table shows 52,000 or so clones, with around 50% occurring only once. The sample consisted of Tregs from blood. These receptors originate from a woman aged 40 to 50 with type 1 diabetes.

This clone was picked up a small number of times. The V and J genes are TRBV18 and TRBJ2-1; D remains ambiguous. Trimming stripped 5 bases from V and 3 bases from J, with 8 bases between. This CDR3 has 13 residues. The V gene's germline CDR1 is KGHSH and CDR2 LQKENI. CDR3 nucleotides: TGTGCCAGCTCAACTACATACTACAATGAGCAGTTCTTC. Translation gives CASSTTYYNEQFF.

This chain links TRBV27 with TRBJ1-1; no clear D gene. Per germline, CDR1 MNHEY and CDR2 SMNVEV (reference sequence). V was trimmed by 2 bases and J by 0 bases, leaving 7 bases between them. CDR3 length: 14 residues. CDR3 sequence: CASSLRGLNTEAFF. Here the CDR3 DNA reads TGTGCCAGCAGTTTAAGAGGTTTGAACACTGAAGCTTTCTTT.

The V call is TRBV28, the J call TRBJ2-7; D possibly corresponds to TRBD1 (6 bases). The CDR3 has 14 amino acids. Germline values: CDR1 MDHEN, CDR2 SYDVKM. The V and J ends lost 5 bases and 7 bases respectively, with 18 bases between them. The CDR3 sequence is CASSPADSPYEQYF. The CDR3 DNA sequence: TGTGCCAGCAGTCCGGCGGACAGTCCGTATGAGCAGTACTTC.

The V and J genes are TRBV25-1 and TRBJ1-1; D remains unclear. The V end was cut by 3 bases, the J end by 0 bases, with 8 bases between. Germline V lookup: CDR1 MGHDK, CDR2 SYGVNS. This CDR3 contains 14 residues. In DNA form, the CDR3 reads TGTGCCAGCAGTGACAACTACCTGAACACTGAAGCTTTCTTT. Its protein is CASSDNYLNTEAFF.

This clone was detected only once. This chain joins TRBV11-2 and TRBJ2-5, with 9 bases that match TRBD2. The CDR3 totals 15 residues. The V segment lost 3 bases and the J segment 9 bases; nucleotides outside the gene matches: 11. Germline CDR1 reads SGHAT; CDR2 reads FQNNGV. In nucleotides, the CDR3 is TGTGCCAGCAGCTTGGCAGCGGGGGGCCCGAGGGCCCAGTACTTC. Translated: CASSLAAGGPRAQYF.

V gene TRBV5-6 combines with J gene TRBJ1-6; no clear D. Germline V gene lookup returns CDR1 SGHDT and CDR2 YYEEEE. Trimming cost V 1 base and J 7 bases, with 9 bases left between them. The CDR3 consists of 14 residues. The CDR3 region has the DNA TGTGCCAGCAGCTTGAGAGGGCGAAATTCACCCCTCCACTTT. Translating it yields CASSLRGRNSPLHF.

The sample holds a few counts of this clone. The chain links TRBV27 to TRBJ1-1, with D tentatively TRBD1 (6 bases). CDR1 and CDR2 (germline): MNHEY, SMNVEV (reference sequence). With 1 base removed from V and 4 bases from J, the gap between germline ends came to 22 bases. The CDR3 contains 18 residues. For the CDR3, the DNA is TGTGCCAGCAGTTTATACTGGGGGGGGGCGGGCCGGGGCACTGAAGCTTTCTTT. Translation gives CASSLYWGGAGRGTEAFF.

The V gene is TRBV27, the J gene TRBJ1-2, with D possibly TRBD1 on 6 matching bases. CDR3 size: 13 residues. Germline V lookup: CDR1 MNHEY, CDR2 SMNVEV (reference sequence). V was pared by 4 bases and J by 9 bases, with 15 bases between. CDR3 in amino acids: CASSYKGDRSYTF. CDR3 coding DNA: TGTGCCAGCAGTTATAAGGGGGATCGAAGCTACACCTTC.

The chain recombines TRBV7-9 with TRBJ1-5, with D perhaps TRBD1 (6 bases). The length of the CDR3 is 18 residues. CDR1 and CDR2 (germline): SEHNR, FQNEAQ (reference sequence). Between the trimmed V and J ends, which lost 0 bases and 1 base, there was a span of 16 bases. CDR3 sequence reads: CASSLAMDSVGSNQPQHF. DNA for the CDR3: TGTGCCAGCAGCTTAGCAATGGACAGTGTTGGGAGCAATCAGCCCCAGCATTTT.

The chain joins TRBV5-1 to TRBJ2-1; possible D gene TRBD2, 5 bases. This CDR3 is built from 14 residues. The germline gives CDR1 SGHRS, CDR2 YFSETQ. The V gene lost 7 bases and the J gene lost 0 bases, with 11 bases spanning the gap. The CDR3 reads CASGGAGSYNEQFF. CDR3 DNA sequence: TGCGCCAGCGGCGGCGCGGGCTCCTACAATGAGCAGTTCTTC.

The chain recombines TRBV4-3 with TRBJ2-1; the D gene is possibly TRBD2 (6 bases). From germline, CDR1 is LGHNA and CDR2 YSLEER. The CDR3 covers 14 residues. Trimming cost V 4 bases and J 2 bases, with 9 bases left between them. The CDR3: CASSRTTAYNEQFF. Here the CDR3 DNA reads TGCGCCAGCAGCCGGACTACTGCCTACAATGAGCAGTTCTTC.

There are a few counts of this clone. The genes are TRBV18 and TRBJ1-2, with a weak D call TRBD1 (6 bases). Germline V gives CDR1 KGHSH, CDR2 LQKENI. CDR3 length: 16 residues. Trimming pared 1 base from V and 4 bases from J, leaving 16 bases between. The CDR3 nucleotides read TGTGCCAGCTCACCACAGGACCGGGGGGCAGGCTATGGCTACACCTTC. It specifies CASSPQDRGAGYGYTF.

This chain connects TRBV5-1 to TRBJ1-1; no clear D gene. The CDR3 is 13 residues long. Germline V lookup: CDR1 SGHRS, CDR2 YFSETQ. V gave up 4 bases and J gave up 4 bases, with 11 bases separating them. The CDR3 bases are TGCGCCAGCAGCACGGGCGGGATCACTGAAGCTTTCTTT. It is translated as CASSTGGITEAFF. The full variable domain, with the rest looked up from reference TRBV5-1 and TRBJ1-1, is KAGVTQTPRYLIKTRGQQVTLSCSPISGHRSVSWYQQTPGQGLQFLFEYFSETQRNKGNFPGRFSGRQFSNSRSEMNVSTLELGDSALYLCASSTGGITEAFFGQGTRLTVV.

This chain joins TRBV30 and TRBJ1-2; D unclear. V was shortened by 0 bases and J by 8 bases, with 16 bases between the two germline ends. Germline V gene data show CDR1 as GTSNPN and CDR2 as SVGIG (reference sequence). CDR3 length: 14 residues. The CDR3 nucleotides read TGTGCCTGGAGTGTGGAGGAGTACGAGCGGGGCTACACCTTC. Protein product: CAWSVEEYERGYTF.

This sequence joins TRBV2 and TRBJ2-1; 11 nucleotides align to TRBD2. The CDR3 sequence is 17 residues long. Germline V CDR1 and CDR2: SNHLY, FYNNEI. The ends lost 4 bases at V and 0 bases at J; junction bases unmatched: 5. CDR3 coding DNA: TGTGCCAGCAGTGGGCGTAGCGGGAGGGCCTCCTACAATGAGCAGTTCTTC. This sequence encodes CASSGRSGRASYNEQFF. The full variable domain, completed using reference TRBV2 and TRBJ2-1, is EPEVTQTPSHQVTQMGQEVILRCVPISNHLYFYWYRQILGQKVEFLVSFYNNEISEKSEIFDDQFSVERPDGSNFTLKIRSTKLEDSAMYFCASSGRSGRASYNEQFFGPGTRLTVL.

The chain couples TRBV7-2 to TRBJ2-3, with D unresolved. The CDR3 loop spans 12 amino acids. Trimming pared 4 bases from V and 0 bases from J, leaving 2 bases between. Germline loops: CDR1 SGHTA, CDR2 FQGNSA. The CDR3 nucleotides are TGTGCCAGCAGCTCGAGCACAGATACGCAGTATTTT. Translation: CASSSSTDTQYF.